These 6 T cell receptor beta chains came from one sample sequenced in a study of T cells in Graves' hyperthyroidism and ophthalmopathy. Amplification of TCR beta CDR3 regions used RNA as the template. In the first-round RT-PCR of the TCR CDR3, the HTBI primer set was used. Each CDR3 protein gets one entry after TCRdb re-called the multiplex PCR reads with MiXCR. The repertoire holds around 400,000 distinct CDR3 sequences, with around 16% as singletons. Sequencing input: blood. The receptors stem from a woman younger than 35 with Graves' hyperthyroidism that later progressed to Graves' ophthalmopathy.

This clonotype occurred a few times. The chain links TRBV5-6 to TRBJ1-1; TRBD1 aligns across 7 bases. The V gene end was trimmed by 2 bases and the J gene end by 5 bases; junction bases not matched to a gene: 24. This CDR3 spans 20 amino acids. Germline values: CDR1 SGHDT, CDR2 YYEEEE. CDR3 residues: CASSFGRRGDSRGAGTEAFF. In DNA, the CDR3 is TGTGCCAGCAGCTTCGGTAGACGCGGGGACAGTAGGGGCGCGGGGACTGAAGCTTTCTTT. Full variable domain (outside the CDR3, taken from reference TRBV5-6 and TRBJ1-1): DAGVTQSPTHLIKTRGQQVTLRCSPKSGHDTVSWYQQALGQGPQFIFQYYEEEERQRGNFPDRFSGHQFPNYSSELNVNALLLGDSALYLCASSFGRRGDSRGAGTEAFFGQGTRLTVV.

This clonotype showed up many times. V usage is TRBV28 and J usage is TRBJ2-3, with D uncertain. Germline CDR1 MDHEN, CDR2 SYDVKM. V lost 3 bases and J lost 0, with 7 bases in between. The CDR3 is 14 residues long. The CDR3 here is CASSFELSTDTQYF. The CDR3 region has the DNA TGTGCCAGCAGTTTCGAGTTAAGCACAGATACGCAGTATTTT.

In its sample, this clonotype was seen many times. This chain links TRBV6-5 with TRBJ2-2; 9 bases map to TRBD2. The CDR3 loop spans 17 amino acids. Germline trimming cut 2 bases from V and 0 bases from J; bases unmatched to any gene: 4. Germline CDR1 and CDR2: MNHEY and SVGAGI. CDR3 bases: TGTGCCAGCAGTTACCCCAGCGGGAGGACGAACACCGGGGAGCTGTTTTTT. Translation gives CASSYPSGRTNTGELFF.

This clonotype was counted between two and nine times. The rearrangement joins TRBV29-1 to TRBJ2-4, with 9 bases lining up with TRBD1. Unmatched junction bases numbered 4, after V lost 1 base and J lost 0 bases. The CDR3 is 16 amino acids. CDR1 and CDR2 (germline): SQVTM, ANQGSEA. CDR3 sequence: CSVEAGQGLAKNIQYF. The CDR3 nucleotides are TGCAGCGTTGAAGCGGGACAGGGCCTAGCCAAAAACATTCAGTACTTC. Supplemented by reference TRBV29-1 and TRBJ2-4, the full variable domain reads SAVISQKPSRDICQRGTSLTIQCQVDSQVTMMFWYRQQPGQSLTLIATANQGSEATYESGFVIDKFPISRPNLTFSTLTVSNMSPEDSSIYLCSVEAGQGLAKNIQYFGAGTRLSVL.

In its sample, this clonotype was seen a few times. The rearrangement joins TRBV28 to TRBJ2-1; possibly TRBD1 for D (6 bases). The CDR3 runs to 13 residues. V gave up 4 bases and J gave up 9 bases, with 13 bases separating them. Germline assignment: CDR1 MDHEN and CDR2 SYDVKM. The CDR3, as DNA: TGTGCCAGCAGTTCCCGCACAGGGCCTGAGCAGTTCTTC. Residues: CASSSRTGPEQFF.

This chain uses TRBV7-9 with TRBJ2-5; D unclear. Germline lookup yields CDR1 SEHNR and CDR2 FQNEAQ (reference sequence). The CDR3 has 14 amino acids. The V end lost 4 bases, the J end lost 4 bases, and 13 bases lay between the germline ends. The CDR3 DNA reads as TGTGCCAGCAGCTCCCCGGCATCGCGAGAGACCCAGTACTTC. Its protein product is CASSSPASRETQYF.